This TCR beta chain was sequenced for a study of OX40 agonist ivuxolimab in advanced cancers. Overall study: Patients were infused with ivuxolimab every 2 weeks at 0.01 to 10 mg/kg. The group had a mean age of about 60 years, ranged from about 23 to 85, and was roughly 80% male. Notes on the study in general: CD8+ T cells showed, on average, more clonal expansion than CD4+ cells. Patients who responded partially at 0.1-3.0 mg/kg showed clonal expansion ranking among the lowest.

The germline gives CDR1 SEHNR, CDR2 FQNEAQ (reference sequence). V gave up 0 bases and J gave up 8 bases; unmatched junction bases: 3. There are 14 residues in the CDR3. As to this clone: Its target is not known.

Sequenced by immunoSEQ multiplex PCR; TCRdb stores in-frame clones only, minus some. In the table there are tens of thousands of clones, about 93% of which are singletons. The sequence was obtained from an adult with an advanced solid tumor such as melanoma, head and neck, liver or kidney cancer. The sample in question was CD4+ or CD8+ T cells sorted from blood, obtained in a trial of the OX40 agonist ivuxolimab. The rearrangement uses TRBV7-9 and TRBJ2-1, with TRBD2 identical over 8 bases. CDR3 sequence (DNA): TGTGCCAGCAGCTTAGCCGGGGGGGCCTATGAGCAGTTCTTC. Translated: CASSLAGGAYEQFF.